The 12 T cell receptor beta chains below come from one sample, sequenced in a study of blood T cell repertoires in COVID-19. The repertoire was sequenced with immunoSEQ multiplex PCR; TCRdb's copy has only in-frame clones and lacks some. The data show a few hundred thousand clones, with around 90% seen just once and approximately 0.92% held by the top ten. Sequences were obtained from peripheral blood. The receptors were sampled from a man younger than 35 with COVID-19, enrolled during active disease.

The chain is built from TRBV7-2 and TRBJ2-1, with a weak D call TRBD1 (5 bases). The CDR3 length is 17 residues. V lost 5 bases to trimming and J lost 11 bases, with 28 bases between them. The V gene's germline CDR1 is SGHTA and CDR2 FQGNSA. As DNA, the CDR3 is TGTGCCAGCAGCCAGGGCGCAGCCAGACATAGTCATGATAAGCAGTTCTTC. Protein: CASSQGAARHSHDKQFF.

The chain employs TRBV19 and TRBJ2-2, with 7 bases lining up with TRBD2. After removal of 10 bases from V and 3 bases from J, the junction contained 8 bases not matched to a gene. The CDR3 is 14 residues long. Germline loops: CDR1 LNHDA, CDR2 SQIVND (reference sequence). The CDR3 coding sequence is TGTGCCACCGAGCGGGACTCTTACACCGGGGAGCTGTTTTTT. Its protein is CATERDSYTGELFF.

This sequence joins TRBV9 and TRBJ2-7; 9 positions match TRBD1. The trim removed 5 bases at V and 4 bases at J, leaving 10 bases unmatched. The CDR3 length is 15 residues. Germline V gene sequence: CDR1 SGDLS, CDR2 YYNGEE. CDR3 protein: CASSEYPGQGYEQYF. The DNA for the CDR3 is TGTGCCAGCAGTGAGTATCCGGGACAGGGTTACGAGCAGTACTTC.

The chain links TRBV7-2 to TRBJ1-5; no clear D gene. V was clipped by 5 bases and J by 5 bases, with 10 bases between them. Germline V gives CDR1 SGHTA, CDR2 FQGNSA. The length of the CDR3 is 13 residues. The CDR3 bases are TGTGCCAGCAGCCTGAGGGTGGATCAGCCCCAGCATTTT. This codes for CASSLRVDQPQHF.

The chain carries TRBV10-2 and TRBJ1-1; D not certain. V was pared by 9 bases and J by 5 bases, with 16 bases between. Germline values: CDR1 WSHSY, CDR2 SAAADI. This CDR3 has 13 amino acids. CDR3 sequence reads: CASTAGGNTEAFF. The CDR3 nucleotides are TGCGCCAGTACCGCGGGAGGGAATACTGAAGCTTTCTTT.

The genes are TRBV27 and TRBJ2-7; 12 nucleotides align to TRBD1. Trimming removed 4 bases from V and 5 bases from J; junction bases left unmatched: 0. The germline V gene encodes CDR1 MNHEY and CDR2 SMNVEV (reference sequence). The CDR3 is 13 residues long. The CDR3 loop is CASSWDRGHEQYF. CDR3 DNA sequence: TGTGCCAGCAGTTGGGACAGGGGGCACGAGCAGTACTTC.

V and J are TRBV24-1 and TRBJ2-1; D is perhaps TRBD2 (5 bases). The CDR3 runs 16 residues. Trimming stripped 4 bases from V and 0 bases from J, with 12 bases between. Germline values: CDR1 KGHDR, CDR2 SFDVKD. Here the CDR3 DNA reads TGTGCCACCAGTGACTCTACTACTAGCTCCTACAATGAGCAGTTCTTC. Protein product: CATSDSTTSSYNEQFF.

This chain uses TRBV29-1 with TRBJ2-2; 8 bases are shared with TRBD1. CDR1 is SQVTM, CDR2 ANQGSEA, per germline. This CDR3 is built from 15 residues. With 2 bases clipped from V and 3 bases from J, the junction kept 5 bases outside the gene matches. As DNA, the CDR3 is TGCAGCGTTGAACCGACAGGGGTTTACACCGGGGAGCTGTTTTTT. It codes for CSVEPTGVYTGELFF.

The chain recombines TRBV27 with TRBJ1-2, with D possibly being TRBD1 (6 bases). V was cut by 5 bases and J by 8 bases, with 18 bases left in between. CDR1 is MNHEY, CDR2 SMNVEV, per germline (reference sequence). The CDR3 spans 14 residues. The CDR3 DNA reads TGTGCCAGCAGTGGCCCAACAGGGCTCGGCGGCTACACCTTC. The encoded protein is CASSGPTGLGGYTF.

This clone was seen once. The chain couples TRBV5-1 to TRBJ1-1; tentatively, D is TRBD1 (6 bases). The V end lost 2 bases, the J end lost 7 bases, and 9 bases lay between the germline ends. The CDR3 is 12 residues long. Germline V gives CDR1 SGHRS, CDR2 YFSETQ. In nucleotides, the CDR3 is TGCGCCAGCAGCTTTCAGGGGAGTGAAGCTTTCTTT. Encoded protein: CASSFQGSEAFF.

This clone was detected once. The V gene is TRBV27, the J gene TRBJ1-1; D remains unclear. The CDR3 loop spans 15 amino acids. The V and J ends lost 0 bases and 1 base respectively, with 9 bases between them. Looked up from germline, CDR1 is MNHEY and CDR2 is SMNVEV (reference sequence). In DNA, the CDR3 is TGTGCCAGCAGTTTATCGACACCCCCGAACACTGAAGCTTTCTTT. This gives the protein CASSLSTPPNTEAFF.

The chain carries TRBV29-1 and TRBJ1-5; 8 bases match TRBD1. The CDR3 extends over 13 amino acids. Germline assignment: CDR1 SQVTM and CDR2 ANQGSEA. The junction had 4 bases not matched to a gene; V was cut back by 6 bases and J by 3 bases. CDR3 sequence reads: CSVSGGPNQPQHF. CDR3 DNA sequence: TGCAGCGTCTCAGGGGGCCCCAATCAGCCCCAGCATTTT.